These 19 T cell receptor beta chains came from one sample sequenced in a study of Tregs in tolerant kidney transplant recipients. Using immunoSEQ multiplex PCR, the repertoire was profiled, and TCRdb retains in-frame clones only, with some absent. The sample has 50,000 or so clones, about nine tenths seen once. Mixed chimerism was transient after nonmyeloablative marrow transplants from related graft donors. The sample in question was CD8+ T cells from blood (PBMCs), obtained 12 months after the transplant. The source of these receptors is a human patient who received a combined kidney and bone marrow transplant. The graft donor may have given rise to some T cells.

This rearrangement joins TRBV27 to TRBJ2-5; D possibly corresponds to TRBD1 (5 bases). Germline V CDR1 and CDR2: MNHEY, SMNVEV (reference sequence). Trimming took off 2 bases at V and 4 bases at J, with 14 bases between the two ends. The CDR3 totals 15 residues. CDR3 loop: CASSLGQGNRETQYF. Here the CDR3 DNA reads TGTGCCAGCAGTTTAGGTCAGGGTAACAGAGAGACCCAGTACTTC.

This chain links TRBV4-2 with TRBJ2-7, with TRBD1 matching over 7 bases. Trimming at V came to 1 base and at J to 0 bases, leaving 12 bases not matched to a gene. This CDR3 has 18 residues. Germline lookup yields CDR1 LGHNA and CDR2 YNFKEQ. This CDR3 is CASSQVTGQGVYSYEQYF. DNA of the CDR3: TGTGCCAGCAGCCAAGTAACCGGGCAGGGGGTTTACTCCTACGAGCAGTACTTC.

J is TRBJ1-1 and V is TRBV27, with TRBD1 matching 7 bases. The CDR3 runs to 17 residues. With V trimmed by 7 bases and J by 0 bases, 14 bases remained unmatched. CDR1 is MNHEY and CDR2 is SMNVEV in the germline V gene (reference sequence). CDR3 DNA sequence: TGTGCCAGCACCCCCCGACAGGGACCCAACCTGAACACTGAAGCTTTCTTT. Translation: CASTPRQGPNLNTEAFF.

The genes are TRBV7-2 and TRBJ2-3, with TRBD2 identical over 7 bases. V lost 5 bases to trimming and J lost 4 bases; unmatched junction nucleotides: 6. The germline V gene encodes CDR1 SGHTA and CDR2 FQGNSA. The CDR3 has 14 amino acids. In nucleotides, the CDR3 is TGTGCCAGCAGCCCGAGCGGGAAACCAGATACGCAGTATTTT. This sequence encodes CASSPSGKPDTQYF. Drawing the rest from reference TRBV7-2 and TRBJ2-3, the complete variable domain is GAGVSQSPSNKVTEKGKDVELRCDPISGHTALYWYRQSLGQGLEFLIYFQGNSAPDKSGLPSDRFSAERTGGSVSTLTIQRTQQEDSAVYLCASSPSGKPDTQYFGPGTRLTVL.

The gene calls are TRBV5-6 and TRBJ2-7; 11 positions match TRBD1. Losses at the gene ends were 4 bases for V and 4 bases for J; bases not matched to a gene: 4. Germline values: CDR1 SGHDT, CDR2 YYEEEE. This CDR3 has 14 residues. In nucleotides, the CDR3 is TGTGCCAGCAGCCAAGGGACAGGGGGTTACGAGCAGTACTTC. Translating gives CASSQGTGGYEQYF.

This chain connects TRBV9 to TRBJ2-7; no firm D call. Between the trimmed V and J ends, which lost 0 bases and 0 bases, there was a span of 4 bases. CDR3 length: 13 amino acids. The germline gives CDR1 SGDLS, CDR2 YYNGEE. The CDR3, as DNA: TGTGCCAGCAGCGTAGGCGCCTCCTACGAGCAGTACTTC. Amino acids: CASSVGASYEQYF.

This rearrangement joins TRBV7-9 to TRBJ2-3; 9 bases are a match to TRBD1. CDR1 is SEHNR and CDR2 is FQNEAQ in the germline V gene (reference sequence). There are 15 residues in the CDR3. J gave up 3 bases and V 4 bases, and 5 bases lay outside the gene matches. CDR3 loop: CASSYRDRVTDTQYF. As DNA, the CDR3 is TGTGCCAGCAGCTACCGGGACAGGGTGACAGATACGCAGTATTTT.

This clone was found once. The chain has TRBV9 and TRBJ1-2; D unresolved. Deletions cut 6 bases from V and 1 base from J, with 10 bases between. The CDR3 is 13 amino acids. Germline V gene data show CDR1 as SGDLS and CDR2 as YYNGEE. CDR3: CASTREGNYGYTF. The CDR3 bases are TGTGCCAGCACCAGAGAGGGTAACTATGGCTACACCTTC.

This rearrangement joins TRBV5-1 to TRBJ2-2, with a tentative D call TRBD1 (5 bases). The CDR3 sequence is 13 residues long. V lost 0 bases to trimming and J lost 7 bases, with 7 bases between them. From germline, CDR1 is SGHRS and CDR2 YFSETQ. The CDR3 bases are TGCGCCAGCAGCTTGGCAGGGTACGGGGAGCTGTTTTTT. This translates into CASSLAGYGELFF.

V usage is TRBV5-6 and J usage is TRBJ2-5; tentative D call: TRBD2 (6 bases). The CDR3 runs 15 residues. Germline lookup yields CDR1 SGHDT and CDR2 YYEEEE. V lost 0 bases and J 2 bases, leaving 11 bases between the germline ends. CDR3 sequence reads: CASSLGAGSQETQYF. CDR3 sequence (DNA): TGTGCCAGCAGCTTGGGGGCGGGATCACAAGAGACCCAGTACTTC.

J is TRBJ2-7 and V is TRBV4-1, with unresolved D. Looked up from germline, CDR1 is MGHRA and CDR2 is YSYEKL. The CDR3 is 13 residues long. Trimming left V 3 bases short and J 4 bases short, with 10 bases between. The CDR3 DNA follows: TGCGCCAGCAGCCAGGCGGCGGAATACGAGCAGTACTTC. As protein: CASSQAAEYEQYF.

This chain joins TRBV14 and TRBJ1-2; tentative D call: TRBD1 (5 bases). Germline lookup yields CDR1 SGHDN and CDR2 FVKESK. The ends were cut back, 2 bases at V and 7 bases at J, with 11 bases in the middle. This CDR3 has 13 amino acids. For the CDR3, the DNA is TGTGCCAGCAGCCAAACGACAGATTCTGGCTACACCTTC. Its protein is CASSQTTDSGYTF.

The rearrangement links TRBV30 to TRBJ1-5; D is unclear. CDR3 length equals 14 residues. V was pared by 5 bases and J by 0 bases, with 11 bases between. Germline V gives CDR1 GTSNPN, CDR2 SVGIG (reference sequence). CDR3 residues: CAWGTENSNQPQHF. CDR3 sequence (DNA): TGTGCCTGGGGCACAGAGAATAGCAATCAGCCCCAGCATTTT.

V is TRBV7-2 and J is TRBJ2-7; 10 nucleotides line up with TRBD2. V shed 4 bases and J 4 bases; nucleotides not matched to a gene: 7. The CDR3 is 15 amino acids. Germline assignment: CDR1 SGHTA and CDR2 FQGNSA. The chain's CDR3 is CASSWNLAGAYEQYF. CDR3 sequence (DNA): TGTGCCAGCAGCTGGAACCTAGCGGGAGCGTACGAGCAGTACTTC.

CDR3 protein: CASSPHPGLAGTQETQYF. Written as DNA, the CDR3 is TGTGCCAGCAGCCCTCACCCCGGACTAGCGGGAACCCAAGAGACCCAGTACTTC. The chain couples TRBV9 to TRBJ2-5; 12 nucleotides line up with TRBD2. The germline gives CDR1 SGDLS, CDR2 YYNGEE. With V trimmed by 4 bases and J by 1 base, 11 bases remained unmatched. The CDR3 has 18 amino acids. The full variable domain, completed using reference TRBV9 and TRBJ2-5, is DSGVTQTPKHLITATGQRVTLRCSPRSGDLSVYWYQQSLDQGLQFLIQYYNGEERAKGNILERFSAQQFPDLHSELNLSSLELGDSALYFCASSPHPGLAGTQETQYFGPGTRLLVL.

V is TRBV5-1 and J is TRBJ2-7, with 9 nucleotides matching TRBD2. The CDR3 sequence is 15 residues long. The J segment lost 3 bases and the V segment lost 0 bases, leaving 4 bases of the junction unmatched. The germline CDR1 and CDR2 sequences are SGHRS and YFSETQ. In nucleotides, the CDR3 is TGCGCCAGCAGCTTGGCGGCGGGAGGGGTCTACGAGCAGTACTTC. Translating gives CASSLAAGGVYEQYF.

In this sample, this clone turned up a few times. The rearrangement links TRBV7-2 to TRBJ2-1; D unresolved. V was shortened by 5 bases and J by 3 bases, with 11 bases between the two germline ends. Per the germline V gene, CDR1 is SGHTA and CDR2 is FQGNSA. The CDR3 spans 14 residues. This CDR3 reads CASSQSRSYNEQFF. The CDR3 DNA follows: TGTGCCAGCAGCCAAAGTAGAAGCTACAATGAGCAGTTCTTC.

This chain uses TRBV28 with TRBJ2-1, with a weak D call TRBD2 (5 bases). The V and J ends lost 11 bases and 7 bases respectively, with 18 bases between them. The germline V gene has CDR1 MDHEN and CDR2 SYDVKM. The CDR3 totals 13 residues. CDR3 sequence (DNA): TGTGCCTGTGGGCGGGTAGGGTGGAATGAGCAGTTCTTC. Encoded protein: CACGRVGWNEQFF.

The V call is TRBV19, the J call TRBJ2-2; 9 nucleotides agree with TRBD2. CDR3 length: 19 amino acids. The junction had 17 bases not matched to a gene; V was cut back by 3 bases and J by 6 bases. Germline V gene sequence: CDR1 LNHDA, CDR2 SQIVND (reference sequence). The CDR3 DNA reads as TGTGCCAGTAGTATGATTAGCGGGGGAGATCCCAGGGGACCCGGGGAGCTGTTTTTT. It translates to CASSMISGGDPRGPGELFF.